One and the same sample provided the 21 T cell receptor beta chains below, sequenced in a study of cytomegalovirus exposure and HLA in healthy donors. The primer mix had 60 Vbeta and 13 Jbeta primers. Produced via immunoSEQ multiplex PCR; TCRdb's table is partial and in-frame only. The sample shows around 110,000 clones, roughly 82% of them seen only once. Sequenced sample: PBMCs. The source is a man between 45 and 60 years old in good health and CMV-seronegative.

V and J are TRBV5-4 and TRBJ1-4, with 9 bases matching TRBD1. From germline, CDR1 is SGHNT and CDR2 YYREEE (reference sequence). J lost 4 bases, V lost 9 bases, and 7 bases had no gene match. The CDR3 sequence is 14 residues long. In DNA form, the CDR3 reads TGTGCCACTTCACAGGGGGCAGGTAATGAAAAACTGTTTTTT. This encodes CATSQGAGNEKLFF.

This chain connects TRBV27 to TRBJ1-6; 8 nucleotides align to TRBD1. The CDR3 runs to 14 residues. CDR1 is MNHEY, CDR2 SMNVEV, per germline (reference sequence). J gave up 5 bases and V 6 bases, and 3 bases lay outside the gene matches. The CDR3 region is CASRWTGNNSPLHF. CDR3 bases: TGTGCCAGCAGGTGGACAGGGAATAATTCACCCCTCCACTTT.

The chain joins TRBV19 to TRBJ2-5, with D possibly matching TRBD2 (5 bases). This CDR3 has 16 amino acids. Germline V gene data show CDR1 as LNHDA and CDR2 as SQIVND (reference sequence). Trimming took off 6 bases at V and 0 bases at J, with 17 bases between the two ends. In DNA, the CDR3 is TGTGCCAGTAGCGTACTAGGGATCCCGTACCAAGAGACCCAGTACTTC. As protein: CASSVLGIPYQETQYF.

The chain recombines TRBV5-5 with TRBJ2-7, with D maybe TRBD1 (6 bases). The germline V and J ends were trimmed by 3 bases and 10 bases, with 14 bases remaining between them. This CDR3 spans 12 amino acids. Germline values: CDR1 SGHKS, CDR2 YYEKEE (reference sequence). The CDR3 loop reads CASSSNLDRQYV. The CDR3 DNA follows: TGTGCCAGCAGCTCTAACTTGGACAGACAGTACGTC.

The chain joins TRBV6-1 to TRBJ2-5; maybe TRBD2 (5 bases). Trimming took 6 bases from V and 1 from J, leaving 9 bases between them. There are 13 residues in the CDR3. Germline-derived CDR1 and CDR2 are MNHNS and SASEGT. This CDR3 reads CASSRGRQETQYF. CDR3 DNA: TGTGCCAGCAGCCGGGGTCGCCAAGAGACCCAGTACTTC.

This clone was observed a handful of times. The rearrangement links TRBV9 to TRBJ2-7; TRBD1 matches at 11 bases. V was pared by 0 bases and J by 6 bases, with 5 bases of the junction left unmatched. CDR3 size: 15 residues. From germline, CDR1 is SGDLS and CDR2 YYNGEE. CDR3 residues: CASSVDRTGGGEQYF. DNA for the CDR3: TGTGCCAGCAGCGTAGACAGGACAGGGGGCGGCGAGCAGTACTTC.

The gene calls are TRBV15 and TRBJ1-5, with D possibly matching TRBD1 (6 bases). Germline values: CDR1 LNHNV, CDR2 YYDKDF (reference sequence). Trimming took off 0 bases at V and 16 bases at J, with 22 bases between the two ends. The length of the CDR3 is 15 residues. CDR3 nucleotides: TGTGCCACCAGCAGAGATCTTGACCAGGGGCGCCGAATACATTTT. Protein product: CATSRDLDQGRRIHF.

CDR3 loop: CASSLIGTGGNTEAFF. The CDR3 coding sequence is TGTGCCAGCAGCTTGATCGGGACAGGGGGCAACACTGAAGCTTTCTTT. The chain has TRBV5-6 and TRBJ1-1; 12 bases line up with TRBD1. CDR1 SGHDT and CDR2 YYEEEE come from the germline V gene. The length of the CDR3 is 16 residues. The J segment lost 2 bases and the V segment lost 1 base, leaving 3 bases of the junction unmatched.

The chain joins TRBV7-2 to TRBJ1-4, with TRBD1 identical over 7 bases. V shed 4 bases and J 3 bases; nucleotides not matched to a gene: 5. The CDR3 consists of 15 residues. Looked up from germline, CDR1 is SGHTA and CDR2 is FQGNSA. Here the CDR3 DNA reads TGTGCCAGCAGCTCCCCAGGGGGGCCTAATGAAAAACTGTTTTTT. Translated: CASSSPGGPNEKLFF.

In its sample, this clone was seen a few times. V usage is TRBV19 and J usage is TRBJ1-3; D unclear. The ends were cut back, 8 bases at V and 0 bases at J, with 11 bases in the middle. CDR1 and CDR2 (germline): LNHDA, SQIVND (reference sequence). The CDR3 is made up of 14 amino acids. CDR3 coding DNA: TGTGCCAGTCGGGGAGTCAGCTCTGGAAACACCATATATTTT. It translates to CASRGVSSGNTIYF.

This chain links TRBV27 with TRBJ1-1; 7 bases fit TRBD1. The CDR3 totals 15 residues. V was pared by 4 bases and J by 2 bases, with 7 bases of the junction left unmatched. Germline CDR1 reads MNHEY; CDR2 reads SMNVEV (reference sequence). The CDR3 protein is CASSSRQGVNTEAFF. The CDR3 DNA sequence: TGTGCCAGCAGTTCGCGACAGGGAGTTAACACTGAAGCTTTCTTT.

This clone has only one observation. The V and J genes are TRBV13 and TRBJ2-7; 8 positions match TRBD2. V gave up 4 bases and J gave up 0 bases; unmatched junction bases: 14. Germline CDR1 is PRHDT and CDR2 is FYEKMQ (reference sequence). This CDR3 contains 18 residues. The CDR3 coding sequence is TGTGCCAGCAGCTCCGCGTTTATCAGCGGGGGATCCTCCTACGAGCAGTACTTC. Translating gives CASSSAFISGGSSYEQYF.

CDR3 residues: CASSSLGVTEAFF. The CDR3, as DNA: TGTGCCAGCAGCTCGCTCGGGGTCACTGAAGCTTTCTTT. The V gene is TRBV5-6, the J gene TRBJ1-1, with D hard to call. Germline values: CDR1 SGHDT, CDR2 YYEEEE. The V and J ends lost 3 bases and 4 bases respectively, with 10 bases between them. The CDR3 has 13 residues.

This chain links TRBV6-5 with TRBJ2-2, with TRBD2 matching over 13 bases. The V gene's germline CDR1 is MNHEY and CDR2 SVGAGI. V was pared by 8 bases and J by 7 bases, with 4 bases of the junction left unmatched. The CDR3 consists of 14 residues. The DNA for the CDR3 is TGTGCCAGCCCCAGGACTAGCGGGGGCGGGGAGCTGTTTTTT. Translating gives CASPRTSGGGELFF.

The CDR3 sequence: CASSFGGLNGGEKLFF. The CDR3 DNA reads as TGTGCCAGCAGTTTCGGGGGGCTAAACGGGGGCGAAAAACTGTTTTTT. V and J are TRBV28 and TRBJ1-4; possibly TRBD1 for D (6 bases). Trimming removed 3 bases at V and 8 bases at J, with 19 bases between. The CDR3 loop spans 16 amino acids. In germline, CDR1 is MDHEN, CDR2 SYDVKM.

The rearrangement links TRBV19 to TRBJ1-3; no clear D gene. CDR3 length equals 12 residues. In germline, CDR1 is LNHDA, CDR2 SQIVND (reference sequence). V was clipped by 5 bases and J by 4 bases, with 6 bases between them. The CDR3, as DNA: TGTGCCAGTAGTTCTACGGGAAACACCATATATTTT. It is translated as CASSSTGNTIYF.

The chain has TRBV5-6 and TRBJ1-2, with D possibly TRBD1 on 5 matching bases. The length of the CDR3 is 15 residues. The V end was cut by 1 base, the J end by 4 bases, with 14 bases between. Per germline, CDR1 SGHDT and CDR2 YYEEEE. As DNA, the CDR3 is TGTGCCAGCAGCTTGTCCCCGCAGGGCGGCTATGGCTACACCTTC. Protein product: CASSLSPQGGYGYTF. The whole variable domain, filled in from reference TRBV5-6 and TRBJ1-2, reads DAGVTQSPTHLIKTRGQQVTLRCSPKSGHDTVSWYQQALGQGPQFIFQYYEEEERQRGNFPDRFSGHQFPNYSSELNVNALLLGDSALYLCASSLSPQGGYGYTFGSGTRLTVV.

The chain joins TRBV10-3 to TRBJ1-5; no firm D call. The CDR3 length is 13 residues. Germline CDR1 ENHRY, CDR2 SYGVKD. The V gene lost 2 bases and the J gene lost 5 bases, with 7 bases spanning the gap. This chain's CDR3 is CAISEGADQPQHF. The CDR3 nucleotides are TGTGCCATCAGTGAGGGTGCGGATCAGCCCCAGCATTTT.

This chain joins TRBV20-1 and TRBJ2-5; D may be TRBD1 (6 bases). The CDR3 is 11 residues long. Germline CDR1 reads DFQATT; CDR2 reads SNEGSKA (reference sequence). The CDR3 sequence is CLAGAEETQYF. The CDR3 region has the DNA TGCCTCGCAGGGGCGGAGGAGACCCAGTACTTC.

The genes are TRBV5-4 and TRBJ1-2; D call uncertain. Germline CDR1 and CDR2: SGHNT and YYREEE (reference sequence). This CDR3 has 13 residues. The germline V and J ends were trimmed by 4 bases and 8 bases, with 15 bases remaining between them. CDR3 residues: CASSPRGDGGYTF. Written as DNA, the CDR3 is TGTGCCAGCAGCCCCCGAGGAGATGGGGGCTACACCTTC.

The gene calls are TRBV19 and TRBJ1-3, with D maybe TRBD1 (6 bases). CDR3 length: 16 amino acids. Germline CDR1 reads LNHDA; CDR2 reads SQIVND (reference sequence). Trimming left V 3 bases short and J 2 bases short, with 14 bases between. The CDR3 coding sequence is TGTGCCAGTAGTATCTCCGGGACAAGGACTGGAAACACCATATATTTT. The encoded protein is CASSISGTRTGNTIYF.